The sample holds a few counts of the clone carrying this TCR beta chain. Primers used for first-strand cDNA, a TRAV- and TRBV-specific set, covered both alpha and beta chains. PCR amplification of the TCRs was performed with Phusion for about 20 PCR cycles, and it relied on a constant-region primer together with a V-primer adapter. mRNA isolates were amplified via in vitro transcription. In TCRdb, the reads were re-called with MiXCR into one record per CDR3 protein. Here the sample spans roughly 7,000 distinct CDR3 sequences, approximately 53% being singletons. The sample originates from a study of low-dose radiotherapy and immunotherapy resistance in tumors. Overall study context: Administration of intravenous cyclophosphamide at 200 mg/m2 took place every two weeks, one day before radiation and immunotherapy. The study gave patients oral aspirin 300 mg daily for four cycles from cycle 1 day 1.

V lost 5 bases, J lost 8 bases, and 24 bases lay in between. CDR1 and CDR2 (germline): DFQATT, SNEGSKA (reference sequence). The CDR3 length is 15 residues. Donors were administered nivolumab, ipilimumab, aspirin and low-dose cyclophosphamide, together with low-dose radiotherapy. The TCR comes from a human donor with advanced metastatic prostate, ovarian, gallbladder or colorectal cancer (not recorded which). This table probably holds off-target reads from a library built for another chain. The J gene is TRBJ1-2, the V gene TRBV20-1, with D perhaps TRBD1 (6 bases). The CDR3 spells CSAPYLPRRGGGYTF. The DNA for the CDR3 is TGCAGTGCTCCCTATTTGCCCCGCAGGGGAGGCGGCTACACCTTC.